This passage covers 16 T cell receptor beta chains from one sample sequenced in a study of blood T cell repertoires in COVID-19. Assay used: immunoSEQ multiplex PCR; TCRdb lists only in-frame clones, some missing. The sample consists of over 150,000 clones, approximately 85% of them appearing once. The sample was PBMCs or T cells enriched from blood (not recorded which). These receptors originate from a man aged 40-49 years who had recovered from COVID-19.

The gene calls are TRBV5-5 and TRBJ2-7; D perhaps matches TRBD1 (6 bases). The V end lost 0 bases, the J end lost 1 base, and 14 bases lay between the germline ends. The CDR3 consists of 16 residues. CDR1 is SGHKS and CDR2 is YYEKEE in the germline V gene (reference sequence). CDR3 region: CASSLANRVGSYEQYF. The CDR3 nucleotides read TGTGCCAGCAGCTTGGCCAACAGGGTTGGGTCCTACGAGCAGTACTTC.

This chain links TRBV5-4 with TRBJ1-2, with 9 bases lining up with TRBD1. CDR1 is SGHNT and CDR2 is YYREEE in the germline V gene (reference sequence). Trimming took 0 bases from V and 4 from J; bases not matched to a gene: 7. CDR3 length equals 16 residues. The CDR3 region has the DNA TGTGCCAGCAGCTTGGTTACAGGGGGCCGTGGCTATGGCTACACCTTC. It translates to CASSLVTGGRGYGYTF.

The rearrangement joins TRBV27 to TRBJ2-7, with 11 bases aligning to TRBD2. This CDR3 has 17 amino acids. V was pared by 9 bases and J by 3 bases, with 16 bases of the junction left unmatched. Germline loops: CDR1 MNHEY, CDR2 SMNVEV (reference sequence). The CDR3 reads CASKTTGLGLAVYEQYF. CDR3 DNA: TGTGCCAGTAAGACAACGGGCCTGGGACTAGCGGTCTACGAGCAGTACTTC.

The rearrangement links TRBV7-2 to TRBJ2-1; possible D gene TRBD2, 7 bases. Trimming took 6 bases from V and 9 from J, leaving 21 bases between them. CDR3 length: 15 residues. Germline V CDR1 and CDR2: SGHTA, FQGNSA. DNA for the CDR3: TGTGCCAGCAGTCTTAATTTGGGGGGGCCAGGTGAGCAGTTCTTC. It translates to CASSLNLGGPGEQFF. Together with reference TRBV7-2 and TRBJ2-1, the CDR3 gives the full variable domain: GAGVSQSPSNKVTEKGKDVELRCDPISGHTALYWYRQSLGQGLEFLIYFQGNSAPDKSGLPSDRFSAERTGGSVSTLTIQRTQQEDSAVYLCASSLNLGGPGEQFFGPGTRLTVL.

This chain links TRBV19 with TRBJ1-1; tentative D call: TRBD1 (6 bases). The CDR3 has 13 amino acids. Trimming shortened V by 2 bases and J by 6 bases, and 10 bases separated the two germline ends. CDR1 LNHDA and CDR2 SQIVND come from the germline V gene (reference sequence). CDR3 nucleotides: TGTGCCAGTAGTATAACAGGGATGGCTGAAGCTTTCTTT. Translation: CASSITGMAEAFF.

This clone was counted only a few times. The chain employs TRBV2 and TRBJ1-4; tentative D call: TRBD1 (6 bases). Looked up from germline, CDR1 is SNHLY and CDR2 is FYNNEI. CDR3 length: 13 amino acids. Deletions cut 10 bases from V and 0 bases from J, with 9 bases between. CDR3 nucleotides: TGTGCCATCAGGGGCGCAACTAATGAAAAACTGTTTTTT. Protein: CAIRGATNEKLFF. The full variable domain, its missing parts supplied by reference TRBV2 and TRBJ1-4, is EPEVTQTPSHQVTQMGQEVILRCVPISNHLYFYWYRQILGQKVEFLVSFYNNEISEKSEIFDDQFSVERPDGSNFTLKIRSTKLEDSAMYFCAIRGATNEKLFFGSGTQLSVL.

The rearrangement uses TRBV10-1 and TRBJ1-1; a weak D match, TRBD1 (5 bases). The CDR3 spans 13 residues. V gave up 2 bases and J gave up 1 base, with 5 bases separating them. From germline, CDR1 is WNHNN and CDR2 SYGVQD (reference sequence). CDR3 protein: CASSEQGNTEAFF. The CDR3 DNA sequence: TGCGCCAGCAGTGAGCAGGGGAACACTGAAGCTTTCTTT.

The CDR3: CASSFPRQGSGSYNSPLHF. The CDR3 DNA follows: TGTGCCAGCAGTTTTCCTAGGCAGGGGTCCGGCTCCTATAATTCACCCCTCCACTTT. The V gene is TRBV28, the J gene TRBJ1-6; tentative D call: TRBD1 (6 bases). Germline V gene sequence: CDR1 MDHEN, CDR2 SYDVKM. The V end was cut by 3 bases, the J end by 0 bases, with 18 bases between. The CDR3 has 19 amino acids.

With regard to this clone: Its ends do not fully match the called genes, so a read error is possible. CDR3 DNA: TGTGCCAGCTCTCCACAGGGGGCGTCAGGTCAGCCCCAGCATTTT. The encoded protein is CASSPQGASGQPQHF. The rearrangement joins TRBV18 to TRBJ1-5, with 9 bases aligning to TRBD1. The CDR3 is 15 amino acids. Germline V gene sequence: CDR1 KGHSH, CDR2 LQKENI.

The rearrangement joins TRBV5-1 to TRBJ2-1; D is unresolved. The V gene's germline CDR1 is SGHRS and CDR2 YFSETQ. V lost 0 bases and J lost 7, with 5 bases in between. This CDR3 contains 12 residues. The CDR3 reads CASSLVRNEQFF. In DNA, the CDR3 is TGCGCCAGCAGCTTGGTTCGGAATGAGCAGTTCTTC.

This clone was seen a handful of times. This rearrangement joins TRBV5-6 to TRBJ1-5; D may be TRBD1 (5 bases). The CDR3 spans 14 residues. Trimming removed 0 bases at V and 6 bases at J, with 10 bases between. CDR1 is SGHDT and CDR2 is YYEEEE in the germline V gene. The CDR3 region has the DNA TGTGCCAGCAGCTTGGGGGGCCCGGGTCAGCCCCAGCATTTT. This translates into CASSLGGPGQPQHF.

V usage is TRBV18 and J usage is TRBJ1-6; D is unresolved. Trimming stripped 3 bases from V and 14 bases from J, with 8 bases between. Looked up from germline, CDR1 is KGHSH and CDR2 is LQKENI. This CDR3 is built from 11 residues. The CDR3, as DNA: TGTGCCAGCTCACCCGGAGGCTCCCTCCACTTT. It codes for CASSPGGSLHF.

The chain carries TRBV5-1 and TRBJ2-1; maybe TRBD2 (6 bases). Germline assignment: CDR1 SGHRS and CDR2 YFSETQ. The CDR3 consists of 17 residues. Trimming pared 4 bases from V and 2 bases from J, leaving 19 bases between. CDR3 protein: CASSGTLGGPAYNEQFF. CDR3 nucleotides: TGCGCCAGCAGCGGGACCCTCGGGGGACCAGCCTACAATGAGCAGTTCTTC.

The chain combines TRBV11-3 with TRBJ2-5; TRBD1 matches at 8 bases. This CDR3 region has 15 residues. The V and J ends lost 4 bases and 2 bases, in that order; junction bases with no gene match: 6. The V gene's germline CDR1 is SGHNT and CDR2 YENEEA. This CDR3 reads CASSSLTGAQETQYF. CDR3 nucleotide sequence: TGTGCCAGCAGCTCTCTGACAGGGGCGCAAGAGACCCAGTACTTC.

This clone was seen a single time. This chain joins TRBV6-5 and TRBJ1-2, with D perhaps matching TRBD1 (5 bases). The CDR3 has 13 residues. Germline V lookup: CDR1 MNHEY, CDR2 SVGAGI. V lost 7 bases and J 3 bases, leaving 12 bases between the germline ends. As DNA, the CDR3 is TGTGCCAGCATCGGTACAGGCGACTATGGCTACACCTTC. Its translation is CASIGTGDYGYTF.

J is TRBJ2-7 and V is TRBV10-1; tentative D call: TRBD2 (6 bases). From germline, CDR1 is WNHNN and CDR2 SYGVQD (reference sequence). Trimming removed 1 base at V and 3 bases at J, with 16 bases between. There are 16 residues in the CDR3. The DNA of the CDR3 is TGCGCCAGCAGTGAGTATTCCGGGACTCCCTTCTACGAGCAGTACTTC. Translating gives CASSEYSGTPFYEQYF.